This TCR beta chain was recorded in a study of cytomegalovirus exposure and HLA in healthy donors (dated by TCRdb to 2017 to 2019). With regard to the full study: In an earlier analysis of around 540 of the donors, roughly 300 Gb of sequence data and roughly 100 million unique TCR beta sequences from some 170 million T cells were reported. The later analysis used no new phenotypic data to find candidate immune exposures, relying instead on TCR beta sequences and their occurrence across donors. A later genetic analysis took genome-wide SNP genotypes for about three fifths of the 666 donors and used that subset as a discovery cohort. Class I and class II HLA loci were covered by the typing at four-digit resolution. Donor age, sex, ethnicity and CMV serostatus were compiled alongside the repertoire data. Of the approximately 400 genotyped donors, over 65% fell in the genetic ancestry cluster associated with self-reported Caucasian donors. Besides the first cohort of some 670 subjects, a separate validation cohort made up of about 120 different subjects was used. Across 300 to 500 genotyped donors of the cohort, an average of about 200,000 unique TCR beta nucleotide sequences per donor were sequenced, and 15% to 20% of those sequences were non-productive. A few DR-DQ haplotypes were handled as single units for association and clustering because linkage in the cohort was strong. The aim of the study was to test whether cataloging public T cell receptors could identify signatures of past pathogen exposure. The study combined high-throughput TCR immunosequencing, statistical association of individual TCRs with disease status, and machine learning to predict cytomegalovirus infection status. An earlier analysis of roughly 580 of the donors used high-throughput TCR beta sequencing to judge whether each TCR beta V gene segment behaved as functional or pseudogenic. To study patterns of TCR occurrence, a later analysis re-analyzed previously published TCR beta repertoires from just over 650 donors and added high-resolution HLA genotyping. The number of typed donors differed by locus: roughly 629-640 for A, B, C, DRB1 and DQB1; 500 to 550 for DQA1; roughly 600 for DPA1; and roughly 470 for DPB1. An early release covering more than 500 HLA-typed donors comprised about 300 gigabases of sequencing data and tens of millions of unique TCR sequences. The T cell repertoires of some 670 subjects were profiled by immunosequencing and related to cytomegalovirus serostatus. All discovery cohort repertoires had been generated on a single sequencing platform. Paper-wide results and their limitations: A later analysis found that HLA-associated TCR beta chains were more clonally expanded and had lower generation probabilities than equally common non-associated chains. Only TCR beta chains were sequenced in this cohort, and the absence of alpha or paired-chain data limited detectable features. A cluster of highly shared sequence variants was judged likely to be a technical artifact of the sequencing pipeline. For the cohort, immune exposure information was limited to CMV serostatus. In an earlier analysis of approximately 600 of the donors, most TCR beta V segments were observed in productive rearrangements about 90% or about 30% of the time, broadly matching IMGT annotations. It was suggested by the authors that the approach could potentially be generalized to other disease states and immunological phenotypes. Sequencing depth was assumed to be roughly uniform across donors in the presence/absence analyses, though that assumption may not hold. Most TCR sequences were observed very rarely across donors, whereas some public TCRs were present in many individuals. A later genetic analysis reported fewer N-insertions in productive TCRs among donors in an Asian-associated ancestry cluster than the approximately 700-donor mean. A further reported finding was that TCR beta sequences accurately predicted the HLA-A and HLA-B alleles for most subjects in the first cohort. A few of the identified cytomegalovirus-associated TCR beta chains were confirmed in vitro to be specific for cytomegalovirus antigens. Correlated functional status among segregating V segments might be attributable to linkage disequilibrium, but an unknown experimental factor could not be ruled out. V-gene and J-gene trimming of TCR beta chains was associated with a missense DCLRE1C variant in a later genetic analysis, and the association was replicated in an independent cohort. Because counts were too low, 15 to 20 rarely observed V segments, including chromosome 9 orphons, were left out of the earlier analysis of roughly 600 of the donors. Because the 87-base-pair reads could not distinguish some IMGT-functional V segments, including TRBV6-2 and TRBV6-3, those segments were excluded. A later analysis associated about 18,000 TCR beta sequences with specific HLA alleles at a false discovery rate of 0.05. A later analysis found that TCR association rates varied across HLA loci, with DRB1 alleles showing the most associated TCRs and HLA-C alleles the fewest. Cytomegalovirus status was reported to be diagnosed by the classifier with high specificity and sensitivity in both the original and validation cohorts. In a later analysis, several top co-occurrence clusters were reported to appear linked to parvovirus B19, influenza, CMV and Epstein-Barr virus. Because HLA typing was missing for some donors at each locus, association tests included only the typed subset. In the study, approximately 160 TCR beta chains were listed as associated with cytomegalovirus. Assigning TCR associations to individual alleles was difficult when HLA alleles, especially DR and DQ, strongly co-occurred. According to a later analysis, most CMV-associated TCR beta chains appeared to be HLA-restricted, and the HLA associations seemed to be driven largely by CMV exposure.

The CDR3 runs 15 residues from the cysteine to the phenylalanine. Left in the record is the CDR3 DNA by itself, 45 bases read in frame from the first base. Reading the germline V gene gives CDR1 SGHRS and CDR2 YFSETQ. The germline V end is reduced by 4 bases and the J end by 6 bases; junction bases left unmatched: 6. On this clone: The specificity of this receptor is unknown.

In total, roughly 710 healthy bone marrow donors made up the cohort. All cohort members were sampled while nominally healthy, although unrecorded immune exposures were likely present. The donor was CMV seronegative and belonged to the group of around 400 seronegative cohort members. A peripheral blood sample was provided by each donor, and peripheral blood mononuclear cells were used for TCR beta sequencing. Genomic DNA was extracted from the blood cell samples with the Qiagen DNeasy Blood Extraction Kit. Libraries were built with the immunoSEQ multiplex PCR assay. The multiplex PCR relied on a mix of 60 forward primers for TCR Vbeta segments and 13 reverse primers for TCR Jbeta segments. The CDR3 region of rearranged TCR beta genes was amplified from genomic DNA by a multiplex PCR assay. Amplified TCR beta libraries were sequenced as 87-base-pair reads on the Illumina HiSeq System. In the original analysis: A later analysis tallied 80 million to 95 million unique TCR beta chains across the 550 to 850 repertoires, and approximately 11 million of those chains were shared by two or more donors. A nearest-neighbor algorithm error-corrected the raw reads and collapsed the reads into unique sequences, merging closely related sequences to remove PCR and sequencing errors. CDR3 sequences were aligned to IMGT reference sequences to assign V, D and J gene segments. For a sequence to be retained, at least a six-nucleotide match to both a V gene segment and a J gene segment was required. Rearrangements were classified as productive when the CDR3 lacked stop codons and remained in frame with V and J, and all other rearrangements were classified as non-productive. Following IMGT convention, CDR3 was defined as the stretch from the second conserved V-encoded cysteine up to the conserved J-encoded phenylalanine. In an earlier analysis of more than 550 of the donors, sequences lacking an unambiguous match to a single V gene segment were excluded. In an earlier analysis of 587 of the donors, V segments were called functional above 56.7% productive rearrangements and were called segregating when the between-donor standard deviation exceeded 5%. A statistical classification framework was developed to diagnose cytomegalovirus status using the catalog of TCR beta chain sequences. In a later analysis, TCR nucleotide sequences were compared against IMGT/GENE-DB human TR gene sequences so that V and J genes could be assigned. A later analysis assigned CDR3 sequences and most-parsimonious VDJ recombination scenarios with the TCRdist pipeline. In a later analysis, each TCR beta chain was defined by its CDR3 amino acid sequence together with its V-gene family, and reads without a unique V-gene family were excluded. A later analysis removed 500 to 600 highly shared, low-generation-probability nucleotide sequences to deal with suspected cross-contamination and a sequencing artifact. In a later analysis, a clonal expansion index for each public chain was calculated from normalized within-repertoire ranks of inferred template counts. In a later analysis, generation probabilities were computed with a VDJ recombination model fitted to out-of-frame rearrangements, and the resulting probabilities were checked against IGoR. Hypergeometric tests were used in a later analysis to score TCR-TCR, TCR-HLA and TCR-CMV co-occurrence, with a repertoire-size bias correction applied to the TCR pairs. False discovery rates were estimated in a later analysis by permuting HLA or CMV assignments 20 times. A later analysis grouped co-occurring TCRs with DBSCAN, adding TCRdist sequence similarity when clustering within HLA-allele-positive subsets. For co-occurrence clustering, repertoires with fewer than 30,000 or more than 120,000 public chains were excluded, along with 5 or 6 repertoires with anomalous nucleotide sharing. Sourced from immuneACCESS, this table was stored by TCRdb with only in-frame sequences that have V and J called. A share of the clones is absent; for the studies checked, an unresolved V gene accounts for under half, and the remainder has no known explanation. The V and J calls and clone size come from that table; D and trimming were worked out from the DNA. The data table for this sample lists 91,000 or so clones. The ten largest clones capture around 3.4% of the sample.

Sequencing was done on a sample of PBMCs. This TCR was sampled from a woman aged 25 to 45 in good health and CMV-seronegative. The chain employs TRBV5-1 and TRBJ2-1; 11 of the junction bases match TRBD2. In nucleotides, the sequence is TGCGCCAGCAGCACCACTAGCGGGAGAGGCAATGAGCAGTTCTTC. It is translated as CASSTTSGRGNEQFF.